This T cell receptor (beta chain) stems from a study of prognosis after radiotherapy for stage I lung cancer. Study background: Those with stage I non-small cell lung cancer who took part were enrolled between early 2018 and 2019. Aged about 53 to 85 years, with a median of roughly 70 years, the patients were 10 to 15 men and 6 women. Concurrent therapy was given to no patient receiving stereotactic body radiotherapy.

The study amplified the TCR beta CDR3 region from genomic DNA. This amplification was carried out by two rounds of multiplex PCR. Gene-specific TRBV and TRBJ primers were used in PCR round one. In TCRdb, the multiplex PCR reads were re-called with MiXCR into one record per CDR3 protein. The sample has fewer than 40,000 distinct CDR3 sequences; around 30% are singletons. Whole-study results and caveats: Patients with and without metastases reportedly differed in TRBV and TRBJ gene usage frequencies.

The CDR3 is 14 residues long. Trimming cost V 7 bases and J 8 bases; bases outside gene matches: 10. Germline CDR1 is KGHSH and CDR2 is LQKENI. This clonotype was found a few times. Its specificity is not known. Sample: PBMCs, taken before or after stereotactic body radiation therapy (not recorded which). The TCR was taken from a donor at least 50 years old with non-small cell lung cancer. The chain couples TRBV18 to TRBJ1-4, with 7 bases lining up with TRBD1. In DNA, the CDR3 is TGTGCCAGCTTTTCCGACAGGGTTAACGAAAAACTGTTTTTT. Residues: CASFSDRVNEKLFF.